This T cell receptor (beta chain) was identified in a study of blood T cell repertoires in COVID-19. Study-wide context: COVID-19 samples from acute and convalescent phases originated in the United States, Italy and Spain. T cells, B-cell-depleted T cells, or PBMCs supplied cDNA or gDNA.

As originally analysed: By means of reference gene primer amplification, nucleated cell counts were estimated. Sequenced by immunoSEQ multiplex PCR; TCRdb stores in-frame clones only, minus some. V and J calls and clone size are copied from that table; D and trimming were computed from the DNA. The data contain around 200,000 clones, roughly 86% of them singletons. Germline CDR1 and CDR2: KGHDR and SFDVKD. Unmatched junction bases numbered 4, after V lost 9 bases and J lost 3 bases. The CDR3 runs to 13 residues. The sequenced sample consisted of peripheral blood. The chain joins TRBV24-1 to TRBJ2-1; 7 bases line up with TRBD1. This receptor was obtained from a man in his forties or fifties with active or convalescent COVID-19. CDR3 DNA: TGTGCCACCGGGGACAGAAACTACAATGAGCAGTTCTTC. Amino acids: CATGDRNYNEQFF.